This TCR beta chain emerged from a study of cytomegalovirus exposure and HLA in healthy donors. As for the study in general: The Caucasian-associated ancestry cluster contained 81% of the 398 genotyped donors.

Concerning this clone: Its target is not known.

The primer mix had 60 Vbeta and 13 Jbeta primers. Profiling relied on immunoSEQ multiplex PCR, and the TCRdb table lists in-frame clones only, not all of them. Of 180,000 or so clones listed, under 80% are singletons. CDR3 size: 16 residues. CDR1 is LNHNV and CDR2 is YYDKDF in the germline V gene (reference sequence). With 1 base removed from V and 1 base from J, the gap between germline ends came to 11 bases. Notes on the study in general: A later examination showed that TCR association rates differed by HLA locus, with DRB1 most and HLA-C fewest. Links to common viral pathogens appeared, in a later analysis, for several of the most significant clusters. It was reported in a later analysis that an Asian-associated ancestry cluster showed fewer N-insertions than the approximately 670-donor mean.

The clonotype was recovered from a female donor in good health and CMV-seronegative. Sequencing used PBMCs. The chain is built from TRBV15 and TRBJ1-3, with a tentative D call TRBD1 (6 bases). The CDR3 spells CATSRGGPMSGNTIYF. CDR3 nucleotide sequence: TGTGCCACCAGCAGAGGGGGGCCAATGTCTGGAAACACCATATATTTT.